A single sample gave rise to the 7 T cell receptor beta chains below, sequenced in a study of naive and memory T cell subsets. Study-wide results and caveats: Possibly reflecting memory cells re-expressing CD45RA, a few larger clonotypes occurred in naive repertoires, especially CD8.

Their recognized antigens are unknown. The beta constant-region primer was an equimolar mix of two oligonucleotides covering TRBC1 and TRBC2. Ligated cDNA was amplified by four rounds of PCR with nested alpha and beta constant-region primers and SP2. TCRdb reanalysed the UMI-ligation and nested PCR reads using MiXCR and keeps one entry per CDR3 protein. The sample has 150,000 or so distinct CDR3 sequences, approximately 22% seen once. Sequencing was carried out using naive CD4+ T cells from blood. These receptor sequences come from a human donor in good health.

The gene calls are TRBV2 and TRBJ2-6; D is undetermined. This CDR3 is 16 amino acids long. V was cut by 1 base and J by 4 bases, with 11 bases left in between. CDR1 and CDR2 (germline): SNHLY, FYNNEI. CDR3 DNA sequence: TGTGCCAGCAGTGAAGGGAAGGGATTAGGGGCCAACGTCCTGACTTTC. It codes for CASSEGKGLGANVLTF.

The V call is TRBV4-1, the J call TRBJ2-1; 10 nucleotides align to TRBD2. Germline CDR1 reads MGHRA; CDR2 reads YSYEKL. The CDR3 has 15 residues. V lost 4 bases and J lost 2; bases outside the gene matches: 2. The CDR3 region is CASSPLAGTYNEQFF. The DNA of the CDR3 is TGCGCCAGCAGCCCACTAGCGGGAACCTACAATGAGCAGTTCTTC.

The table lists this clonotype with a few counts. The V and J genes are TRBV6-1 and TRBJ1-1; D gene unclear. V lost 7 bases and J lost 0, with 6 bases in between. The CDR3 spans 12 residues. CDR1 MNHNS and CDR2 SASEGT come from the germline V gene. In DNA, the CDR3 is TGTGCCAGCAACACAGTGAACACTGAAGCTTTCTTT. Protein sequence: CASNTVNTEAFF.

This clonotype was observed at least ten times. The chain's CDR3 is CASSLRAGTWMNRYEQFF. The CDR3 region has the DNA TGTGCCAGCAGTTTAAGGGCAGGGACCTGGATGAATAGATATGAGCAGTTCTTC. The V call is TRBV27, the J call TRBJ2-1, with D possibly being TRBD1 or TRBD2 (5 bases each). Germline V CDR1 and CDR2: MNHEY, SMNVEV (reference sequence). The V end was cut by 2 bases, the J end by 8 bases, with 25 bases between. CDR3 length: 18 amino acids.

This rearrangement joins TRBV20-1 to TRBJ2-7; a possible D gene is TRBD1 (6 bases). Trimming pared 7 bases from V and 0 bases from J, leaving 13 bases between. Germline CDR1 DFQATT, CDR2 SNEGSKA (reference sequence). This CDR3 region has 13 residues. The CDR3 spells CSGQGQISYEQYF. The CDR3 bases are TGCAGTGGGCAGGGGCAGATCTCCTACGAGCAGTACTTC.

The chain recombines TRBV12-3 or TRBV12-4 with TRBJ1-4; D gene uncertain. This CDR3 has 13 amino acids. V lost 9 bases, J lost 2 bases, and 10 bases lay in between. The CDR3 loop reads CASGSRTNEKLFF. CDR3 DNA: TGTGCCAGTGGGAGTCGCACTAATGAAAAACTGTTTTTT.

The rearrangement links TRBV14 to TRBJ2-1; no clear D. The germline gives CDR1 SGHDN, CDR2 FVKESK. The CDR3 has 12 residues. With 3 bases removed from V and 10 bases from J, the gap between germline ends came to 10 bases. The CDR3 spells CASSHLLQEQFF. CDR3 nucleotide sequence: TGTGCCAGCAGCCACCTCCTTCAGGAGCAGTTCTTC.